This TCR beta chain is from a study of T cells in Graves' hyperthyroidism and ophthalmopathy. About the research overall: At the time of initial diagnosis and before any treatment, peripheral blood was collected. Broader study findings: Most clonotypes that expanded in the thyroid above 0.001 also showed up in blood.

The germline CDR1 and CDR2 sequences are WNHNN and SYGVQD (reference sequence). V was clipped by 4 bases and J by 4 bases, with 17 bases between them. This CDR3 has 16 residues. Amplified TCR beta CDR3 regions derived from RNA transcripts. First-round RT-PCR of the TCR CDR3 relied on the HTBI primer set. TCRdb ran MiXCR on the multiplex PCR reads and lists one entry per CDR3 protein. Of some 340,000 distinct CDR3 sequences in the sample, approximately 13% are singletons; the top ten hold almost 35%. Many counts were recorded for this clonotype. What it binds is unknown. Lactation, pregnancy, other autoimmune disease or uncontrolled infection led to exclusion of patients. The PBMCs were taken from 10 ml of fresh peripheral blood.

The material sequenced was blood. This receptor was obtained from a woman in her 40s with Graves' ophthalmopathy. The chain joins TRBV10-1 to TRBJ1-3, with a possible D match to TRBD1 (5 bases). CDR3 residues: CASSGNRKPAGNTIYF. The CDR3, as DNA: TGCGCCAGCAGTGGAAACAGGAAACCTGCGGGAAACACCATATATTTT.